Following are 5 T cell receptor beta chains from one sample sequenced in a study of beta chain features in type 1 diabetes. Investigators reverse transcribed all isolated RNA, so they sequenced expressed TCRB transcripts. TCRdb's table, derived via immunoSEQ multiplex PCR, lists solely in-frame clones and lacks some. The data show around 500,000 clones, approximately 10% seen once. Sequences were obtained from naive CD4+ T cells from blood. The receptor set was obtained from a woman aged 18 to 35 in good health.

J is TRBJ2-2 and V is TRBV27, with TRBD1 matching 9 bases. The V gene end was trimmed by 5 bases and the J gene end by 4 bases; junction bases not matched to a gene: 8. Per germline, CDR1 MNHEY and CDR2 SMNVEV (reference sequence). The CDR3 length is 16 residues. In DNA, the CDR3 is TGTGCCAGCAGTCCACAGGGGGCTCGGGGCACCGGGGAGCTGTTTTTT. This sequence encodes CASSPQGARGTGELFF.

The rearrangement uses TRBV7-2 and TRBJ2-5, with 9 nucleotides matching TRBD1. With 5 bases clipped from V and 5 bases from J, the junction kept 9 bases outside the gene matches. CDR1 SGHTA and CDR2 FQGNSA come from the germline V gene. CDR3 size: 15 residues. As DNA, the CDR3 is TGTGCCAGCAGCCCTACAGGGGGCGCGGGGGAGACCCAGTACTTC. It encodes CASSPTGGAGETQYF.

The chain combines TRBV5-1 with TRBJ2-5, with D uncertain. Germline values: CDR1 SGHRS, CDR2 YFSETQ. The germline V and J ends were trimmed by 0 bases and 5 bases, with 14 bases remaining between them. The CDR3 loop spans 15 amino acids. The DNA of the CDR3 is TGCGCCAGCAGCTTGGCTGTCGGGCTACGGGAGACCCAGTACTTC. Translation: CASSLAVGLRETQYF.

Only a few counts were recorded for this clone. This chain joins TRBV9 and TRBJ2-7, with a tentative D call TRBD1 (5 bases). CDR3 length equals 16 residues. V shed 0 bases and J shed 1 base, with 14 bases lying between them. CDR1 is SGDLS and CDR2 is YYNGEE in the germline V gene. The chain's CDR3 is CASSVATQDPSYEQYV. CDR3 sequence (DNA): TGTGCCAGCAGCGTAGCCACACAGGACCCTTCCTACGAGCAGTACGTC.

The rearrangement joins TRBV28 to TRBJ2-1; TRBD1 matches at 7 bases. Germline CDR1 and CDR2: MDHEN and SYDVKM. V lost 6 bases and J lost 5; bases outside the gene matches: 7. This CDR3 contains 14 residues. Written as DNA, the CDR3 is TGTGCCAGCAGCCCGAGGGGGCATAACAATGAGCAGTTCTTC. Translating it yields CASSPRGHNNEQFF.